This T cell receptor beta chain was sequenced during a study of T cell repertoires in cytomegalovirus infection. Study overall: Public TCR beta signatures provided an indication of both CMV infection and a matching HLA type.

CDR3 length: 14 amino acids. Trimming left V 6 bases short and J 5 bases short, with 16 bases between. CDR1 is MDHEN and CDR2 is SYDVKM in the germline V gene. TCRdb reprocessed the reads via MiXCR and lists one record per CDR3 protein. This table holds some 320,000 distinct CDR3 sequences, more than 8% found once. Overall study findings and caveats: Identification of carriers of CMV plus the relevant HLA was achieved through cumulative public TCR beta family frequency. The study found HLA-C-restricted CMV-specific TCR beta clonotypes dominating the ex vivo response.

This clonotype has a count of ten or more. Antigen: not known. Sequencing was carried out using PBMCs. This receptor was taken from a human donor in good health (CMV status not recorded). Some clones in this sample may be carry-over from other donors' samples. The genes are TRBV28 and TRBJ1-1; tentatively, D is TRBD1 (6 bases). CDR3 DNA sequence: TGTGCCAGCAGCACAAAGGGGGGGAGGACTGAAGCTTTCTTT. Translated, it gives CASSTKGGRTEAFF.